This T cell receptor (beta chain) stems from a study of blood T cell repertoires in COVID-19 (dated by TCRdb to 2019 to 2021). Notes on the research overall: Collaborator samples came from the United States, Italy and Spain and covered acute and convalescent phases of COVID-19. Where available, HLA class I and class II types were obtained from metadata supplied by the sample provider rather than from assay-based typing. The material from the prospective study consisted of cDNA or gDNA derived from T cells, B-cell-depleted T cells, or PBMCs. Deeply sampled blood TCRbeta repertoires from subjects exposed to, actively infected with, or recovered from COVID-19 were included in the dataset. The repertoires were released in a freely available public database meant as a resource for research on the immune response to SARS-CoV-2. A de-identified subject ID, COVID-19 status, age in years and sex were almost always included in the sample metadata. Samples were obtained from the ongoing ImmuneRACE study (first 160 participants) and from about 1,300 subjects provided by 6 global collaborators.

Each collaborating institution followed its own protocols to collect whole blood in K2EDTA tubes. Collaborator samples were shipped for TCRbeta analysis as frozen whole blood, isolated PBMCs, or DNA extracted from either sample type. Study-wide findings and limitations: The amount of clinical and demographic metadata varied by source and participant and was provided uncurated.

A note on this clone: Its target antigen remains unknown. Per-base qualities were not stored, and no clone one base away is much larger.

TCRbeta CDR3 regions were amplified from genomic DNA using the immunoSEQ Assay, a bias-controlled multiplex PCR. The original pipeline was this. Within the assay, amplification of reference gene primers was used to estimate how many nucleated cells each sample contained. To quantify the absolute abundance of each unique TCRbeta CDR3 rearrangement, sequence reads were collapsed and filtered. For each sample, productive Simpson clonality was calculated as the square root of Simpson's diversity index across productive rearrangements. The table was pulled from immuneACCESS by TCRdb, which kept in-frame rearrangements only. Such tables lose some clones; where checked, under half of the loss comes from unresolved V genes, and the rest has no known cause. V and J calls and clone size are as listed in that table; D and trimming were resolved from the DNA. Recorded for this sample are about 130,000 clones; about four fifths of them occurred a single time. The top ten constitute about 9.5% of the sample.

Inclusive of the bounding cysteine and phenylalanine, the CDR3 is 13 residues long. Only the CDR3 region is kept as DNA, spanning 39 bases read in frame from base 1. CDR1 and CDR2 were assigned from the germline V gene (reference sequence) as LGHDT and YNNKEL. The germline ends are 9 bases apart after V is trimmed by 4 bases and J by 3 bases. The TCR sequence derives from a man aged 35-49 years with active or convalescent COVID-19. This chain is built from TRBV3-1 (or the pseudogene TRBV3-2) and TRBJ1-1, with no D gene named confidently. Material: peripheral blood. The nucleotides are TGTGCCAGCAGCCCATACGTAGACACTGAAGCTTTCTTT. Its protein is CASSPYVDTEAFF.